This T cell receptor beta chain was observed in a study of Ad26.COV2.S vaccination and SARS-CoV-2 variants. Assay used: immunoSEQ multiplex PCR; TCRdb lists only in-frame clones, some missing. Of hundreds of thousands of clones listed, about nine tenths are singletons. Germline assignment: CDR1 PRHDT and CDR2 FYEKMQ (reference sequence). This CDR3 spans 15 amino acids. V was pared by 0 bases and J by 4 bases, with 13 bases between. The treatment was: over 15 received Ad26.COV2.S at low or high dose, single or two shots; about five received placebo; per-sample allocation not given. All samples were drawn on day 63, counting from the first vaccine or placebo injection.

V gene TRBV13 combines with J gene TRBJ2-7; maybe TRBD2 (5 bases). The sequences come from peripheral blood, collected in a trial of Ad26.COV2.S vaccine versus placebo. This receptor was taken from a person aged 18-60 years who received the Ad26.COV2.S COVID-19 vaccine or a placebo. The CDR3 DNA follows: TGTGCCAGCAGCTTAGGCCTGCGGGCCCAATACGAGCAGTACTTC. Translated, it gives CASSLGLRAQYEQYF.